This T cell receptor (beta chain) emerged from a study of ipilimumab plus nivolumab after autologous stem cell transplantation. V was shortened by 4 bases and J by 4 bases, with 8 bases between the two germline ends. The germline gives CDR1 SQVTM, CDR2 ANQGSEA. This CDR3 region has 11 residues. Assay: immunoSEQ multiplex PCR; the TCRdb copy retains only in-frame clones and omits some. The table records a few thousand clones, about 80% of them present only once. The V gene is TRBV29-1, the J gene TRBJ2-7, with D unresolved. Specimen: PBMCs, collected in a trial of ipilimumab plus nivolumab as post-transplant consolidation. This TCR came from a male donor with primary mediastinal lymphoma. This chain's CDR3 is CSVGIEYEQYF. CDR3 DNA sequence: TGCAGCGTTGGGATCGAGTACGAGCAGTACTTC.